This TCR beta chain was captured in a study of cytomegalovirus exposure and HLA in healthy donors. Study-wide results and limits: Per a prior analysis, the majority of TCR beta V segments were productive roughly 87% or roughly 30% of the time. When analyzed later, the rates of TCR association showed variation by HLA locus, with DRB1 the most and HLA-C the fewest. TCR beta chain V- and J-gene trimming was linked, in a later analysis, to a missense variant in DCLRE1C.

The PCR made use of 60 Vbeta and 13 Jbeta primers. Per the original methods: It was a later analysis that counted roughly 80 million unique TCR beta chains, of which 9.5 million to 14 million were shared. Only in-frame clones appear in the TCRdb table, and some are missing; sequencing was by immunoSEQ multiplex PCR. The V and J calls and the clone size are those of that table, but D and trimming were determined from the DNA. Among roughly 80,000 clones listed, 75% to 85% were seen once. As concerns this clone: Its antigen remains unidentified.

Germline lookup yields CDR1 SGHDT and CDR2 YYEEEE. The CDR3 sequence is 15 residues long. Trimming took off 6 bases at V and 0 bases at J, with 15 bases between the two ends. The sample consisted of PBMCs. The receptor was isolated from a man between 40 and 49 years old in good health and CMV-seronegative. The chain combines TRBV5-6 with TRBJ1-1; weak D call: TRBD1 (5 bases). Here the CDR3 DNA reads TGTGCCAGCATCCCCACAGGCCGTGTGAACACTGAAGCTTTCTTT. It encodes CASIPTGRVNTEAFF.